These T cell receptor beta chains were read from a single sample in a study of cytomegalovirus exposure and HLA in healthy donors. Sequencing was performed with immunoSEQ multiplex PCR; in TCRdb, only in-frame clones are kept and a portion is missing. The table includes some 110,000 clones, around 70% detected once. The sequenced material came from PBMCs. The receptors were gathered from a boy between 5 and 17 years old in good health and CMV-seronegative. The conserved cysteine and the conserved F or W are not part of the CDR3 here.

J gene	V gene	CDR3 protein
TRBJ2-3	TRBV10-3	AISPGQGGNTQY
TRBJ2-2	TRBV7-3	ASSMTVTGELF
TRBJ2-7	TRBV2	ASREQGYEQY
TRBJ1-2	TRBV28	ASSQTGYGYT
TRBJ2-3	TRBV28	ASRGEKGQGARGSTDTQY
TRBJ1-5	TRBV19	ASSPRAPVPSQPQH
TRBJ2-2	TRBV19	ASKDLGGAQTGELF
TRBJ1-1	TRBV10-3	AIRGQGPTTEAF
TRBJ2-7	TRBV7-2	ASSLAASGGYEQY
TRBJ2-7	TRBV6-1	ASSSGQGKSYEQY
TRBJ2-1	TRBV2	ASRVANEQF
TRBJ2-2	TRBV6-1	ASTTGVGTGELF
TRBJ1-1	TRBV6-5	ASSYETGRNTEAF
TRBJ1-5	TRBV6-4	ASSERLGQPQH
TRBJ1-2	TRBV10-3	AISGVRDDYGYT
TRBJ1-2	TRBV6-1	ASNTNYGYT
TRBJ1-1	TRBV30	ASQGTGNTEAF
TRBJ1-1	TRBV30	AWGPDRLNTEAF
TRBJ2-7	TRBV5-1	ASSTSQVPTKQY
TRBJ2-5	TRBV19	ASSLQGYQETQY
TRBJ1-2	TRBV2	ASSEGRKYGYT
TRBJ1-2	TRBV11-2	ASSQGTEYGYT
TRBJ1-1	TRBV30	AWSAGGTEAF
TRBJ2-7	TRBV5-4	ASTSGSGSYEQY
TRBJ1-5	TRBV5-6	ASSTQRRGLFNQPQH
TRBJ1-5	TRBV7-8	ASSSHPGYSSNQPQH
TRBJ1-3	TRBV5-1	ASSLTSYSGNTIY
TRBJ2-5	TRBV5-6	ASSAGTIRETQY
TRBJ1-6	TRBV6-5	ASGGRNSPLH
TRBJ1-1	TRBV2	ASSVRGTEAF
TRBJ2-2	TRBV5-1	ASSLGDSGSTGELF
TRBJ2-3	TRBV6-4	ASSDEVTTDTQY
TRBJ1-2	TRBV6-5	ASSYGGVSYGYT
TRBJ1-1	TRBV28	ASSSLGGTLSSEAF